The 25 T cell receptor beta chains below were found in one sample sequenced in a study of T cell clonality in common variable immunodeficiency. Broader study findings: Common variable immunodeficiency TCR beta sequences reportedly had fewer deletions and N-nucleotide insertions.

Antigens for these TCRs are unknown. The protocol was immunoSEQ multiplex PCR, while the TCRdb copy is restricted to in-frame clones and leaves out a portion. Listed here are under 40,000 clones without any singletons, the top ten holding about 5%. The sequencing sample was made of peripheral blood mononuclear cells. These receptor sequences come from a human donor with common variable immunodeficiency.

At least ten counts were recorded for this clone. Coverage ceases 3 residues before the CDR3 finishes, and the germline J gene fills in the end. The J gene is TRBJ2-3, the V gene TRBV19; TRBD1 matches 7 bases. CDR3 length equals 13 residues. Germline V gene sequence: CDR1 LNHDA, CDR2 SQIVND (reference sequence). Unmatched junction bases numbered 2, after V lost 4 bases and J lost 4 bases. The chain's CDR3 is CASSTQGSDTQYF. The part of the CDR3 DNA that was read is TGTGCCAGTAGTACACAGGGGTCAGATACG.

This clone came up many times. The DNA ends 3 residues before the CDR3 does, and the rest of the CDR3 is filled in from the germline J gene. The chain is built from TRBV2 and TRBJ2-5; D unresolved. CDR3 size: 13 residues. The germline V and J ends were trimmed by 8 bases and 5 bases, with 15 bases remaining between them. The germline gives CDR1 SNHLY, CDR2 FYNNEI. The CDR3 is CASCGIGSETQYF. The CDR3 bases that were read are TGTGCCAGCTGCGGCATAGGATCGGAGACC. Full variable domain (outside the CDR3, taken from reference TRBV2 and TRBJ2-5): EPEVTQTPSHQVTQMGQEVILRCVPISNHLYFYWYRQILGQKVEFLVSFYNNEISEKSEIFDDQFSVERPDGSNFTLKIRSTKLEDSAMYFCASCGIGSETQYFGPGTRLLVL.

With respect to this clone: Read data end 3 residues before the CDR3 end; the end is taken from the germline J gene. V usage is TRBV6-1 and J usage is TRBJ2-7; possibly TRBD1 for D (7 bases). CDR1 MNHNS and CDR2 SASEGT come from the germline V gene. V was shortened by 2 bases and J by 5 bases, with 16 bases between the two germline ends. The CDR3 covers 15 residues. Incomplete CDR3 DNA: TGTGCCAGCAGTGAACACGGCAGGGGGAGGAACGAG. Its protein is CASSEHGRGRNE. The entire CDR3 is CASSEHGRGRNEQYF.

This clone appeared a few times. The missing CDR3 end, 3 residues past where the read stops, is filled in from the germline J gene. V gene TRBV19 combines with J gene TRBJ1-2; D is possibly TRBD1 (5 bases). This CDR3 region has 11 residues. CDR1 and CDR2 from the germline V gene are LNHDA and SQIVND (reference sequence). The sequenced CDR3 bases are TGTGCCAGTAGGGGAGGAGGGGCC. It specifies CASRGGGA. The full CDR3 sequence reads CASRGGGAYTF.

This clone has more than one count but fewer than ten. The covered CDR3 bases are TGCAGTGCGTACCTCGCCGCAGAGTCCTATGGC. This translates into CSAYLAAESYG. The CDR3 in its entirety is CSAYLAAESYGYTF. V gene TRBV20-1 combines with J gene TRBJ1-2; D is unresolved. The read gets to within 3 residues of the CDR3 end, and the germline J gene fills in the rest. CDR1 and CDR2 (germline): DFQATT, SNEGSKA (reference sequence). The CDR3 extends over 14 amino acids. Between the trimmed V and J ends, which lost 6 bases and 4 bases, there was a span of 18 bases.

In its sample, this clone was seen a few times. The CDR3 end is not reached by the read, which stops 3 residues before it; the germline J gene fills it in. The chain recombines TRBV18 with TRBJ1-1; 8 bases are a match to TRBD1. The CDR3 sequence is 16 residues long. The J segment lost 2 bases and the V segment lost 4 bases, leaving 9 bases of the junction unmatched. CDR1 and CDR2 from the germline V gene are KGHSH and LQKENI. Incomplete CDR3 DNA: TGTGCCAGCTCACACTCACCGGGACAGGCAAACACTGAA. Its protein product is CASSHSPGQANTE. The CDR3 in its entirety is CASSHSPGQANTEAFF. Drawing the rest from reference TRBV18 and TRBJ1-1, the complete variable domain is NAGVMQNPRHLVRRRGQEARLRCSPMKGHSHVYWYRQLPEEGLKFMVYLQKENIIDESGMPKERFSAEFPKEGPSILRIQQVVRGDSAAYFCASSHSPGQANTEAFFGQGTRLTVV.

About this clone itself: The read finishes 3 residues shy of the CDR3 end, and the germline J gene is used to complete it. The J gene is TRBJ1-1, the V gene TRBV2; 7 bases line up with TRBD1. CDR3 length: 13 residues. V lost 6 bases and J lost 1; bases outside the gene matches: 2. Germline CDR1 SNHLY, CDR2 FYNNEI. The CDR3 here is CASRGTENTEAFF. The CDR3 bases that were read are TGTGCCAGCAGGGGGACAGAGAACACTGAA.

This clone was seen many times. The sequenced fragment ends 3 residues before the CDR3 boundary, so the rest is inferred from the germline J gene. This rearrangement joins TRBV5-1 to TRBJ2-5, with D possibly TRBD2 on 5 matching bases. The CDR3 extends over 16 amino acids. The V gene's germline CDR1 is SGHRS and CDR2 YFSETQ. Deletions cut 4 bases from V and 4 bases from J, with 20 bases between. The CDR3 is CASSPTLQRHGETQYF. Incomplete CDR3 DNA: TGCGCCAGCAGCCCCACCCTCCAGCGGCACGGAGAGACC.

This clone was counted a few times. The read gets to within 3 residues of the CDR3 end, and the germline J gene fills in the rest. The chain uses TRBV7-2 and TRBJ1-2; D remains unclear. Germline V gene data show CDR1 as SGHTA and CDR2 as FQGNSA. Trimming removed 7 bases from V and 2 bases from J, with 11 bases in between. This CDR3 region has 13 residues. The CDR3 DNA, read in part, is TGTGCCAGCAATCTACAGACAAACTATGGC. Protein product: CASNLQTNYG. The CDR3 as a whole reads CASNLQTNYGYTF.

There are a few counts of this clone. The read ends 3 residues early relative to the CDR3; the germline J gene fills the gap. The chain is built from TRBV20-1 and TRBJ1-1; 8 positions match TRBD1. This CDR3 contains 16 residues. Germline assignment: CDR1 DFQATT and CDR2 SNEGSKA (reference sequence). V lost 2 bases and J lost 5; bases outside the gene matches: 13. The DNA read from the CDR3 is TGCAGTGCTAGACGACCCCTGGACAGGGCTTCTACTGAA. This codes for CSARRPLDRASTE. The full CDR3 sequence reads CSARRPLDRASTEAFF.

This clone was counted ten times or more. Read coverage stops 3 residues before the CDR3 terminus; the germline J gene supplies the remainder. The chain combines TRBV29-1 with TRBJ2-2; D unclear. Germline CDR1 reads SQVTM; CDR2 reads ANQGSEA. Trimming pared 6 bases from V and 5 bases from J, leaving 13 bases between. This CDR3 is built from 13 residues. The CDR3 bases that were read are TGCAGCGTGGCTCGGGTCGGGACCGGGGAG. Protein: CSVARVGTGE. In full, the CDR3 reads CSVARVGTGELFF.

For this clone: The CDR3 end is not reached by the read, which stops 3 residues before it; the germline J gene fills it in. V usage is TRBV20-1 and J usage is TRBJ1-1; D not certain. Trimming stripped 3 bases from V and 1 base from J, with 6 bases between. Germline assignment: CDR1 DFQATT and CDR2 SNEGSKA (reference sequence). CDR3 length: 12 residues. This CDR3 reads CSASRQNTEAFF. CDR3 DNA, as far as it was read: TGCAGTGCTAGTAGACAGAACACTGAA.

Many counts were recorded for this clone. Coverage ceases 3 residues before the CDR3 finishes, and the germline J gene fills in the end. The V call is TRBV2, the J call TRBJ2-5, with D perhaps TRBD1 or TRBD2 (5 bases each). The ends were cut back, 7 bases at V and 3 bases at J, with 12 bases in the middle. CDR3 size: 13 residues. Germline loops: CDR1 SNHLY, CDR2 FYNNEI. The CDR3 sequence is CASKGSRKETQYF. The part of the CDR3 DNA that was read is TGTGCCAGCAAGGGGAGCCGAAAAGAGACC.

This clone has a count of ten or more. With the read ending 3 residues before the CDR3 end, the germline J gene is used to fill in that end. The chain carries TRBV30 and TRBJ2-7; D not certain. The CDR3 has 16 amino acids. CDR1 is GTSNPN and CDR2 is SVGIG in the germline V gene (reference sequence). V was clipped by 5 bases and J by 1 base, with 21 bases between them. The CDR3: CAWRSPRFGGSYEQYF. CDR3 DNA (partial): TGTGCCTGGCGCTCGCCTAGGTTCGGCGGTTCCTACGAG.

This clone is medium-sized. The read ends 3 residues shy of where the CDR3 ends; the end is completed using the germline J gene. J is TRBJ2-5 and V is TRBV29-1; D is unresolved. Germline CDR1 reads SQVTM; CDR2 reads ANQGSEA. The CDR3 sequence is 13 residues long. Trimming stripped 3 bases from V and 5 bases from J, with 13 bases between. The CDR3 is CSVDVGSQETQYF. Partial CDR3 DNA: TGCAGCGTTGATGTGGGTAGCCAGGAGACC.

A remark on this clone: The missing CDR3 end, 3 residues past where the read stops, is filled in from the germline J gene. The chain joins TRBV2 to TRBJ2-7, with 8 positions matching TRBD2. This CDR3 has 15 amino acids. Germline CDR1 is SNHLY and CDR2 is FYNNEI. The ends lost 7 bases at V and 1 base at J; junction bases unmatched: 9. The CDR3 is CASMPERGISYEQYF. CDR3 DNA (partial): TGTGCCAGCATGCCTGAGCGGGGGATTTCCTACGAG.

This clone occurred many times. Read coverage stops 3 residues before the CDR3 terminus; the germline J gene supplies the remainder. The V gene is TRBV13, the J gene TRBJ2-1; D gene unclear. CDR3 length: 12 residues. Looked up from germline, CDR1 is PRHDT and CDR2 is FYEKMQ (reference sequence). The V end was cut by 5 bases, the J end by 7 bases, with 9 bases between. The DNA read from the CDR3 is TGTGCCAGCAGCCCGAACACAAATGAG. Its protein is CASSPNTNE. The entire CDR3 sequence reads CASSPNTNEQFF.

In the case of this clone: Read data end 3 residues before the CDR3 end; the end is taken from the germline J gene. The genes are TRBV11-2 and TRBJ2-7; D is undetermined. CDR1 and CDR2 from the germline V gene are SGHAT and FQNNGV. CDR3 size: 13 residues. Trimming left V 0 bases short and J 3 bases short, with 6 bases between. The part of the CDR3 DNA that was read is TGTGCCAGCAGCTTAGAGCGGTTCTACGAG. It specifies CASSLERFYE. In full, the CDR3 reads CASSLERFYEQYF.

Only a few counts were recorded for this clone. The read finishes 3 residues shy of the CDR3 end, and the germline J gene is used to complete it. The chain links TRBV23-1 to TRBJ1-2; D call uncertain. TRBV23-1 is given ORF status, its function remaining uncertain. CDR3 size: 13 residues. V was clipped by 0 bases and J by 4 bases, with 6 bases between them. CDR3 DNA, as far as it was read: TGCGCCAGCAGTCAATCGGCCAGCTATGGC. It yields the protein CASSQSASYG. The full CDR3 sequence reads CASSQSASYGYTF.

Comments on this clone: The CDR3 end is not reached by the read, which stops 3 residues before it; the germline J gene fills it in. The chain combines TRBV2 with TRBJ2-5; weak D call: TRBD1 (5 bases). Trimming pared 1 base from V and 3 bases from J, leaving 12 bases between. The CDR3 spans 15 residues. Looked up from germline, CDR1 is SNHLY and CDR2 is FYNNEI. CDR3 protein: CASSEEGRLEETQYF. CDR3 bases read: TGTGCCAGCAGTGAAGAGGGGCGATTAGAAGAGACC. Filled out from reference TRBV2 and TRBJ2-5, the complete variable domain reads EPEVTQTPSHQVTQMGQEVILRCVPISNHLYFYWYRQILGQKVEFLVSFYNNEISEKSEIFDDQFSVERPDGSNFTLKIRSTKLEDSAMYFCASSEEGRLEETQYFGPGTRLLVL.

In this sample, this clone turned up a few times. The read finishes 3 residues shy of the CDR3 end, and the germline J gene is used to complete it. The V and J genes are TRBV11-3 and TRBJ2-2, with 11 bases lining up with TRBD2. Trimming took 5 bases from V and 6 from J; bases not matched to a gene: 5. This CDR3 is built from 15 residues. CDR1 and CDR2 (germline): SGHNT, YENEEA. The CDR3 spells CASSRIAGGPGELFF. CDR3 bases read: TGTGCCAGCAGCCGCATAGCGGGGGGGCCCGGGGAG. The entire variable domain, with the rest obtained from reference TRBV11-3 and TRBJ2-2, is as follows: EAGVVQSPRYKIIEKKQPVAFWCNPISGHNTLYWYLQNLGQGPELLIRYENEEAVDDSQLPKDRFSAERLKGVDSTLKIQPAELGDSAVYLCASSRIAGGPGELFFGEGSRLTVL.

This clone was seen many times. The observed sequence ends 3 residues before the CDR3 terminus, with the missing tail filled in from the germline J gene. The V and J genes are TRBV7-9 and TRBJ1-2, with D hard to call. The length of the CDR3 is 12 residues. Germline CDR1 and CDR2: SEHNR and FQNEAQ (reference sequence). CDR3 bases read: TGTGCCAGCAGCTTGTTCTCTGCGGGC. It is translated as CASSLFSAG. The entire CDR3 protein is CASSLFSAGYTF.

This clone was detected a few times. The sequence runs out 3 residues before the end of the CDR3; the remainder is reconstructed from the germline J gene. This sequence joins TRBV7-3 and TRBJ2-7; D might be TRBD1 or TRBD2, each matching 8 bases. Per the germline V gene, CDR1 is SGHTA and CDR2 is FQGTGA. V lost 1 base to trimming and J lost 6 bases, with 25 bases between them. The CDR3 contains 18 residues. The CDR3 DNA, read in part, is TGTGCCAGCAGCTTAATTTGGCCGGGAGGGGCCGACAGGGGCGAG. Its protein is CASSLIWPGGADRGE. The complete CDR3 reads CASSLIWPGGADRGEQYF.

This clone has more than one count but fewer than ten. The observed sequence ends 3 residues before the CDR3 terminus, with the missing tail filled in from the germline J gene. The rearrangement links TRBV19 to TRBJ1-2; D perhaps matches TRBD1 (6 bases). V was cut by 6 bases and J by 2 bases, with 25 bases left in between. Looked up from germline, CDR1 is LNHDA and CDR2 is SQIVND (reference sequence). This CDR3 spans 18 amino acids. The CDR3 reads CASSNLRQAAYQNYGYTF. CDR3 bases read: TGTGCCAGTAGCAACCTCAGACAGGCGGCTTATCAAAACTATGGC. Combining the CDR3 with reference TRBV19 and TRBJ1-2 gives the whole variable domain DGGITQSPKYLFRKEGQNVTLSCEQNLNHDAMYWYRQDPGQGLRLIYYSQIVNDFQKGDIAEGYSVSREKKESFPLTVTSAQKNPTAFYLCASSNLRQAAYQNYGYTFGSGTRLTVV.

This clone has ten or more counts. The CDR3 is cut off 3 residues early in the read; its end comes from the germline J gene. The chain links TRBV30 to TRBJ1-5; D is perhaps TRBD1 (5 bases). Germline V lookup: CDR1 GTSNPN, CDR2 SVGIG (reference sequence). V lost 3 bases, J lost 0 bases, and 9 bases lay in between. The CDR3 covers 14 residues. This CDR3 is CAWSTGFSNQPQHF. The covered CDR3 bases are TGTGCCTGGAGCACAGGCTTTAGCAATCAGCCC.